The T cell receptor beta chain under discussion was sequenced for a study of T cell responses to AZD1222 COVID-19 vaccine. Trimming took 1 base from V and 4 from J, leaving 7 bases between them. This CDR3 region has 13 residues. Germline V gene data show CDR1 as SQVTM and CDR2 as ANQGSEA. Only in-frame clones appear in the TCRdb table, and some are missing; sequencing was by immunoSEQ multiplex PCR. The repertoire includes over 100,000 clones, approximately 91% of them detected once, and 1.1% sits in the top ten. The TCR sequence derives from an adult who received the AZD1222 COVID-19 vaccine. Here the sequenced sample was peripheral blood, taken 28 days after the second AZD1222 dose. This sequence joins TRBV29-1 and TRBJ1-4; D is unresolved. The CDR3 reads CSVEVRSNEKLFF. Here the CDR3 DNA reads TGCAGCGTTGAAGTCAGAAGTAATGAAAAACTGTTTTTT.